The 26 T cell receptor beta chains below come from one sample, sequenced in a study of vaccination and CD4 T cells after COVID-19. These receptors' targets are unknown. Treatment: approximately 9-day PBMC culture with coronavirus spike peptide pools or control peptides (ViraFEST assay). Sequencing of the DNA from cultured CD4+ T cells was carried out with the Oncomine TCR Beta short-read assay. TCRdb itself ran the PCR reads through MiXCR, one entry per CDR3 protein. The sample records 8,500 to 14,000 distinct CDR3 sequences, around 60% being singletons. What was sequenced was CD4+ T cells from blood, cultured in vitro. The receptors come from a human donor who had recovered from COVID-19.

In this sample, this clonotype turned up a few times. This sequence joins TRBV15 and TRBJ1-1; a possible D gene is TRBD1 (6 bases). This CDR3 spans 18 amino acids. V lost 1 base to trimming and J lost 4 bases, with 22 bases between them. Germline V gene sequence: CDR1 LNHNV, CDR2 YYDKDF (reference sequence). CDR3 coding DNA: TGTGCCACCAGCAGAGGCAGGGGAGGGTCAATAAGCGGCACTGAAGCTTTCTTT. Amino acids: CATSRGRGGSISGTEAFF.

This chain connects TRBV6-1 to TRBJ2-7, with D unclear. The CDR3 totals 14 residues. CDR1 is MNHNS and CDR2 is SASEGT in the germline V gene. Trimming cost V 8 bases and J 1 base, with 15 bases left between them. CDR3 sequence: CASGMDVKSYEQYF. In DNA form, the CDR3 reads TGTGCCAGCGGTATGGACGTAAAGTCCTACGAGCAGTACTTC.

By share, this clonotype ranks as hyperexpanded. This chain connects TRBV20-1 to TRBJ2-3; the match to TRBD2 covers 9 bases. The junction had 6 bases not matched to a gene; V was cut back by 2 bases and J by 6 bases. CDR3 length: 14 residues. Germline V CDR1 and CDR2: DFQATT, SNEGSKA (reference sequence). The CDR3 DNA sequence: TGCAGTGCTAGATTATCCAGCGGGAGGGATACGCAGTATTTT. As protein: CSARLSSGRDTQYF.

This clonotype came up once. The rearrangement links TRBV19 to TRBJ2-6; 10 bases map to TRBD2. The V segment lost 7 bases and the J segment 0 bases; nucleotides outside the gene matches: 6. Looked up from germline, CDR1 is LNHDA and CDR2 is SQIVND (reference sequence). The CDR3 is 17 amino acids. The CDR3 loop is CASNPLAGNSGANVLTF. CDR3 coding DNA: TGTGCCAGTAACCCACTAGCGGGAAACTCTGGGGCCAACGTCCTGACTTTC.

V is TRBV6-2 or TRBV6-3 and J is TRBJ2-7, with D unresolved. The CDR3 has 11 residues. With 6 bases removed from V and 7 bases from J, the gap between germline ends came to 10 bases. Germline V lookup: CDR1 MNHEY, CDR2 SVGEGT. CDR3 region: CASSTTGEQYF. As DNA, the CDR3 is TGTGCCAGCAGCACCACGGGTGAGCAGTACTTC.

This clonotype showed up just a few times. The chain is built from TRBV7-9 and TRBJ1-5; 7 bases line up with TRBD1. In germline, CDR1 is SEHNR, CDR2 FQNEAQ (reference sequence). The CDR3 runs to 15 residues. V shed 6 bases, J shed 2 bases, and the junction held 7 bases outside the gene matches. This CDR3 reads CASREGGTGNQPQHF. CDR3 nucleotide sequence: TGTGCCAGCAGGGAAGGAGGGACAGGCAATCAGCCCCAGCATTTT. The variable domain in full, with the rest retrieved from reference TRBV7-9 and TRBJ1-5, is DTGVSQNPRHKITKRGQNVTFRCDPISEHNRLYWYRQTLGQGPEFLTYFQNEAQLEKSRLLSDRFSAERPKGSFSTLEIQRTEQGDSAMYLCASREGGTGNQPQHFGDGTRLSIL.

This chain links TRBV7-9 with TRBJ2-2; D gene uncertain. V lost 1 base and J 1 base, leaving 4 bases between the germline ends. This CDR3 contains 14 residues. Germline values: CDR1 SEHNR, CDR2 FQNEAQ (reference sequence). CDR3 residues: CASSLELNTGELFF. CDR3 DNA: TGTGCCAGCAGCTTAGAGCTGAACACCGGGGAGCTGTTTTTT.

The V gene is TRBV2, the J gene TRBJ1-3; possible D gene TRBD1, 5 bases. This CDR3 contains 15 residues. The V and J ends lost 4 bases and 3 bases respectively, with 13 bases between them. Germline V gene data show CDR1 as SNHLY and CDR2 as FYNNEI. CDR3 sequence (DNA): TGTGCCAGCAGTGGACTTACTCAGGGTGGAAACACCATATATTTT. Protein: CASSGLTQGGNTIYF.

Worth noting for this clonotype: One end of the junction fails to match germline, which may point to a read error. The chain combines TRBV6-1 with TRBJ2-7; 9 bases are a match to TRBD1. The CDR3 is 16 amino acids. Germline V CDR1 and CDR2: MNHNS, SASEGT. The CDR3 is CASREGYGQGPYEQHF. The CDR3 DNA is TGTGCCAGCAGGGAGGGGTATGGACAGGGGCCCTACGAGCAGCACTTC.

In its sample, this clonotype ranks as medium-sized. The V call is TRBV11-3, the J call TRBJ2-5; possibly TRBD2 for D (7 bases). Germline V gene data show CDR1 as SGHNT and CDR2 as YENEEA. The CDR3 length is 14 residues. Trimming left V 7 bases short and J 5 bases short, with 17 bases between. The DNA for the CDR3 is TGTGCCAGCAACCGGGGGGCCTCCGTGGAGACCCAGTACTTC. This encodes CASNRGASVETQYF.

V usage is TRBV20-1 and J usage is TRBJ1-1; D might be TRBD1 (6 bases). Germline CDR1 reads DFQATT; CDR2 reads SNEGSKA (reference sequence). V lost 5 bases, J lost 5 bases, and 9 bases lay in between. The CDR3 contains 11 residues. This chain's CDR3 is CSALRGTEAFF. The CDR3 coding sequence is TGCAGTGCTTTGAGGGGGACTGAAGCTTTCTTT.

This chain joins TRBV12-3 or TRBV12-4 and TRBJ2-7, with D perhaps assigned TRBD1 or TRBD2 (5 bases each). Deletions cut 6 bases from V and 6 bases from J, with 15 bases between. The CDR3 covers 13 residues. CDR3: CASSLYGAGEQYF. The CDR3 DNA is TGTGCCAGCAGCCTTTATGGGGCGGGCGAGCAGTACTTC.

V gene TRBV20-1 combines with J gene TRBJ2-7; D tentatively fits TRBD1 or TRBD2 (5 bases each). This CDR3 is 11 amino acids long. Germline values: CDR1 DFQATT, CDR2 SNEGSKA (reference sequence). The germline V and J ends were trimmed by 1 base and 6 bases, with 7 bases remaining between them. CDR3 residues: CSARGGAEQYF. CDR3 DNA: TGCAGTGCTAGAGGAGGGGCCGAGCAGTACTTC.

The chain links TRBV7-2 to TRBJ2-7; TRBD1 aligns across 11 bases. From germline, CDR1 is SGHTA and CDR2 FQGNSA. The CDR3 is 16 residues long. V shed 0 bases and J 3 bases; nucleotides not matched to a gene: 4. CDR3 region: CASSLAPGQGGYEQYF. The CDR3 DNA is TGTGCCAGCAGCTTAGCGCCGGGACAGGGGGGCTACGAGCAGTACTTC. The full variable domain, completed using reference TRBV7-2 and TRBJ2-7, is GAGVSQSPSNKVTEKGKDVELRCDPISGHTALYWYRQSLGQGLEFLIYFQGNSAPDKSGLPSDRFSAERTGGSVSTLTIQRTQQEDSAVYLCASSLAPGQGGYEQYFGPGTRLTVT.

The V call is TRBV21-1, the J call TRBJ2-3; no check of the table's D call, TRBD1, against the DNA was made. TRBV21-1 is tagged as a pseudogene. This CDR3 has 16 residues. CDR3 region: CASSSTPRARTDTQYF. CDR3 sequence (DNA): TGTGCCAGCAGCTCCACCCCCCGGGCTAGGACGGATACGCAGTATTTT.

The J gene is TRBJ1-2, the V gene TRBV28, with D tentatively TRBD1 (5 bases). The length of the CDR3 is 15 residues. Germline-derived CDR1 and CDR2 are MDHEN and SYDVKM. The ends were cut back, 8 bases at V and 5 bases at J, with 21 bases in the middle. The CDR3 bases are TGTGCCAGCGAGTCCGGGGCGCTTCGTGGGTATGGCTACACCTTC. Its translation: CASESGALRGYGYTF.

This clonotype appeared a few times. The chain joins TRBV7-9 to TRBJ1-1, with D maybe TRBD1 (5 bases). Trimming removed 0 bases at V and 0 bases at J, with 14 bases between. The length of the CDR3 is 17 residues. Per germline, CDR1 SEHNR and CDR2 FQNEAQ (reference sequence). The CDR3 coding sequence is TGTGCCAGCAGCTTAGCGTCCGGGGGTTTCATGAACACTGAAGCTTTCTTT. Its translation is CASSLASGGFMNTEAFF. Combining the CDR3 with reference TRBV7-9 and TRBJ1-1 gives the whole variable domain DTGVSQNPRHKITKRGQNVTFRCDPISEHNRLYWYRQTLGQGPEFLTYFQNEAQLEKSRLLSDRFSAERPKGSFSTLEIQRTEQGDSAMYLCASSLASGGFMNTEAFFGQGTRLTVV.

This clonotype was counted between two and nine times. The chain is built from TRBV19 and TRBJ1-5; 12 bases map to TRBD1. The CDR3 runs 15 residues. Germline CDR1 reads LNHDA; CDR2 reads SQIVND (reference sequence). Trimming took 7 bases from V and 6 from J; bases not matched to a gene: 7. CDR3 amino acids: CASNLGTGGVQPQHF. The CDR3 nucleotides are TGTGCCAGTAACCTTGGGACAGGGGGCGTTCAGCCCCAGCATTTT.

The chain recombines TRBV6-1 with TRBJ2-3; D unresolved. This CDR3 comprises 13 residues. From germline, CDR1 is MNHNS and CDR2 SASEGT. V lost 9 bases and J 6 bases, leaving 16 bases between the germline ends. This CDR3 is CASTPVGVDTQYF. CDR3 DNA sequence: TGTGCCAGTACACCAGTGGGTGTGGATACGCAGTATTTT.

V and J are TRBV14 and TRBJ2-2; no reliable D call. V gave up 0 bases and J gave up 7 bases, with 9 bases separating them. The germline gives CDR1 SGHDN, CDR2 FVKESK. This CDR3 contains 14 residues. The CDR3 is CASSQDVGYGELFF. The CDR3, as DNA: TGTGCCAGCAGCCAAGATGTGGGGTACGGGGAGCTGTTTTTT.

The V call is TRBV6-1, the J call TRBJ1-5; the match to TRBD1 covers 7 bases. The CDR3 totals 21 residues. V shed 7 bases and J 2 bases; nucleotides not matched to a gene: 26. Germline CDR1 and CDR2: MNHNS and SASEGT. CDR3 DNA sequence: TGTGCCAGCATAAAAGCGCCCGGGACAGCGACTCCCGAGGGGGGCAATCAGCCCCAGCATTTT. Its protein product is CASIKAPGTATPEGGNQPQHF.

V usage is TRBV28 and J usage is TRBJ1-2; 7 bases fit TRBD1. The CDR3 is made up of 12 amino acids. After removal of 7 bases from V and 4 bases from J, the junction contained 3 bases not matched to a gene. The germline gives CDR1 MDHEN, CDR2 SYDVKM. In DNA form, the CDR3 reads TGTGCCAGCAAAGACAGGGCCTATGGCTACACCTTC. It yields the protein CASKDRAYGYTF.

The chain carries TRBV6-1 and TRBJ1-2, with a tentative D call TRBD1 (5 bases). The ends were cut back, 4 bases at V and 8 bases at J, with 8 bases in the middle. The CDR3 totals 11 residues. The germline V gene encodes CDR1 MNHNS and CDR2 SASEGT. The CDR3 reads CASSAWGGYTF. The CDR3 DNA reads as TGTGCCAGCAGTGCCTGGGGGGGCTACACCTTC.

On this clonotype itself: At one end the junction does not follow the germline gene, possibly because of a read error. The chain recombines TRBV20-1 with TRBJ2-3; 11 bases are a match to TRBD2. Germline CDR1 DFQATT, CDR2 SNEGSKA (reference sequence). This CDR3 contains 14 residues. The CDR3 coding sequence is TGCAGTGCTAGGGGGACTAGCGGTACAGATACGCAGTGTTTT. It specifies CSARGTSGTDTQCF.

The V gene is TRBV28, the J gene TRBJ1-1, with D perhaps matching TRBD1 (5 bases). This CDR3 is built from 11 residues. Trimming removed 6 bases at V and 13 bases at J, with 15 bases between. Germline CDR1 is MDHEN and CDR2 is SYDVKM. The CDR3 sequence: CASRKTGRGFF. For the CDR3, the DNA is TGTGCCAGCAGGAAAACAGGACGTGGTTTCTTT.

This clonotype counts as medium-sized (0.01 to 0.1%). The chain uses TRBV10-3 and TRBJ2-5; TRBD1 might be the D (5 bases). The V and J ends lost 5 bases and 1 base respectively, with 8 bases between them. Germline loops: CDR1 ENHRY, CDR2 SYGVKD. CDR3 length equals 13 residues. CDR3 nucleotide sequence: TGTGCCATCAGTCGGACAACCCAAGAGACCCAGTACTTC. Translated, it gives CAISRTTQETQYF.